These T cell receptor beta chains were read from a single sample in a study of blood T cell repertoires in COVID-19. Clones were read by immunoSEQ multiplex PCR, and TCRdb kept only the in-frame ones, dropping some. The sample yields about 420,000 clones, about 90% seen once. The sample consisted of peripheral blood. Receptor source: a man younger than 35 with COVID-19, enrolled during active disease. Each CDR3 is given with its conserved first and last residue. The D gene is left open where the match is weak. Some rows have no size entry. The others give once, few or many, or a class for an expanded clone.

v_gene	j_gene	abundance	d_gene	CDR3nt	CDR3aa
TRBV24-1	TRBJ2-1	once	TRBD1	TGTGCCACCAGCCCGGGACAGCCCTACAATGAGCAGTTCTTC	CATSPGQPYNEQFF
TRBV9	TRBJ2-5	NA	TRBD2	TGTGCCAGCAGCTCAGAGGGATCTAGCGGGAGGGAGACCCAGTACTTC	CASSSEGSSGRETQYF
TRBV3-1/TRBV3-2	TRBJ1-3	NA	NA	TGTGCCAGCGCTAGGGGCGTCTCTGGAAACACCATATATTTT	CASARGVSGNTIYF
TRBV6-5	TRBJ1-2	NA	TRBD1	TGTGCCAGCGGCTCGGACAGGGGGCGCAGCTATGGCTACACCTTC	CASGSDRGRSYGYTF
TRBV5-1	TRBJ2-6	NA	NA	TGCGCCAGCAGCTTGGCCAGGTCTGCTGGGGCCAACGTCCTGACTTTC	CASSLARSAGANVLTF
TRBV6-5	TRBJ2-3	NA	NA	TGTGCCAGCAGTAGAGCCGGAGGACGCACAGATACGCAGTATTTT	CASSRAGGRTDTQYF
TRBV7-6	TRBJ2-1	NA	TRBD1	TGTGCCAGCAGCTTATACAGGACAGGGAACAATGAGCAGTTCTTC	CASSLYRTGNNEQFF
TRBV11-2	TRBJ1-5	NA	NA	TGTGCCAGCAGCCAGGGGTTTAGCAATCAGCCCCAGCATTTT	CASSQGFSNQPQHF
TRBV29-1	TRBJ2-7	once	NA	TGCAGCGTGGAGACAGGTTCCTACGAGCAGTACTTC	CSVETGSYEQYF
TRBV5-1	TRBJ2-3	NA	NA	TGCGCCAGCAGCGACCTAGTTCCAGATACGCAGTATTTT	CASSDLVPDTQYF
TRBV11-2	TRBJ1-2	NA	TRBD1	TGTGCCAGCAGCTTATACAGGGGGGGTGGCTACACCTTC	CASSLYRGGGYTF
TRBV5-8	TRBJ2-7	NA	NA	TGTGCCAGCAGACTGACCGGGAGTTCTCTCGAGCAGTACTTC	CASRLTGSSLEQYF
TRBV28	TRBJ1-2	NA	NA	TGTGCCAGCAGCCCCGGACAGCCACCGAATTACTACACCTTC	CASSPGQPPNYYTF
TRBV5-1	TRBJ2-5	NA	TRBD2	TGCGCCAGCAGCCCGGGGGGGCAGGGACTCTGGGAGACCCAGTACTTC	CASSPGGQGLWETQYF
TRBV7-6	TRBJ1-2	NA	TRBD1	TGTGCCAGCAGCCCGACAGGGAACTATGGCTACACCTTC	CASSPTGNYGYTF
TRBV27	TRBJ1-5	NA	TRBD1	TGTGCCAGCAGTTTCACGACAGGGGCTAATCAGCCCCAGCATTTT	CASSFTTGANQPQHF
TRBV6-5	TRBJ1-5	NA	TRBD1	TGTGCCAGCAGTTCCCGGGACAGGTATCAGCCCCAGCATTTT	CASSSRDRYQPQHF
TRBV14	TRBJ2-7	NA	NA	TGTGCCAGCAGCCAAGATCCTAGTTTGAGCGAGCAGTACTTC	CASSQDPSLSEQYF
TRBV24-1	TRBJ2-1	NA	NA	TGTGCCACCAGTGATGCGACTAGGTTAAATGAGCAGTTCTTC	CATSDATRLNEQFF
TRBV4-1	TRBJ2-1	NA	TRBD2	TGCGCCAGCAGCCGGGGGACTAACTACAATGAGCAGTTCTTC	CASSRGTNYNEQFF
TRBV7-3	TRBJ2-7	NA	TRBD2	TGTGCCAGCAGCTTACATGCGGGAGGGCCCGCCTACGAGCAGTACTTC	CASSLHAGGPAYEQYF
TRBV11-2	TRBJ2-2	once	TRBD1	TGTGCCAGCAGCTTGGTCACAGGGGGCTACCTGGCGAACACCGGGGAGCTGTTTTTT	CASSLVTGGYLANTGELFF
TRBV21-1	TRBJ1-5	NA	NA	TGTGCCAGCAGCAGACAGGACGGCAATCAGCCCCAGCATTTT	CASSRQDGNQPQHF
TRBV24-1	TRBJ2-5	NA	NA	TGTGCCACCGCGGATAATGCTCAAGAGACCCAGTACTTC	CATADNAQETQYF
TRBV7-9	TRBJ1-1	NA	NA	TGTGCCAGCAGCTTAGGAGGGGGGGTGAACACTGAAGCTTTCTTT	CASSLGGGVNTEAFF
TRBV7-8	TRBJ2-7	NA	TRBD1	TGTGCCAGCAGCCTGCGGACAGGGGGCACGAGTGGCGAGCAGTACTTC	CASSLRTGGTSGEQYF
TRBV14	TRBJ2-1	NA	TRBD2	TGTGCCAGCAGCCAAGGATGGGGTCGGGAGGTTTGGGATGAGCAGTTCTTC	CASSQGWGREVWDEQFF
TRBV6-5	TRBJ1-3	NA	NA	TGTGCCAGCACCTCGGGGATCTCTGGAAACACCATATATTTT	CASTSGISGNTIYF